Listed below are T cell receptor beta chains from one sample, sequenced in a study of shared clonotypes between healthy human individuals. Method: immunoSEQ multiplex PCR; TCRdb's copy keeps in-frame clones and lacks some. The sample comprises approximately 460,000 clones, more than 70% of which are singletons, and 12% rests with the top ten. Sequenced sample: PBMCs. Receptors were obtained from a woman in her 40s in good health. Some clones in this sample may be carry-over from other donors' samples. Each CDR3 is given with its conserved first and last residue. A D gene is named only where the DNA matches it firmly. Clone size, where shown, is once, few, many, or a class for clones that have expanded.

size	V	D	J	DNA	CDR3
many	TRBV6-5	NA	TRBJ1-5	TGTGCCAGCAGTTACTCGAGCAGTCCAAATCAGCCCCAGCATTTT	CASSYSSSPNQPQHF
NA	TRBV30	TRBD1	TRBJ1-5	TGTGCCTGGAGTCGACAGGGCGCTCAGCCCCAGCATTTT	CAWSRQGAQPQHF
NA	TRBV6-4	NA	TRBJ2-2	TGTGCCAGCAATCCGGGGAACACCGGGGAGCTGTTTTTT	CASNPGNTGELFF
NA	TRBV7-8	NA	TRBJ1-2	TGTGCCAGCAGCTTATCGGGGGGTGTGCATGGCTACACCTTC	CASSLSGGVHGYTF
NA	TRBV7-9	NA	TRBJ2-7	TGTGCCAGCAGCCATAGCGGAGCCTACTCCTACGAGCAGTACTTC	CASSHSGAYSYEQYF
NA	TRBV6-4	NA	TRBJ2-1	TGTGCCACCCCGGGACACTACAATGAGCAGTTCTTC	CATPGHYNEQFF
NA	TRBV18	NA	TRBJ2-2	TGTGCCAGCTCGTCTTCCCTGGCAGGGGCTGGCACCGGGGAGCTGTTTTTT	CASSSSLAGAGTGELFF
NA	TRBV29-1	TRBD2	TRBJ2-7	TGCAGCGTTGGGGGCGGGAGGAGCTCCTACGAGCAGTACTTC	CSVGGGRSSYEQYF
few	TRBV9	NA	TRBJ2-7	TGTGCCAGCAGCCGCGTACAGGGTAGTCTCTACGAGCAGTACTTC	CASSRVQGSLYEQYF
NA	TRBV2	NA	TRBJ1-2	TGTGCCAGCGGCCAGTTGCTTTATGGCTACACCTTC	CASGQLLYGYTF
NA	TRBV7-8	TRBD1	TRBJ2-3	TGTGCCAGCAGCTTGGACAGGGGGCCCCGAACAGATACGCAGTATTTT	CASSLDRGPRTDTQYF
many	TRBV27	NA	TRBJ1-1	TGTGCCAGCAGTTCCCTCGGGGGAGGTATGAACACTGAAGCTTTCTTT	CASSSLGGGMNTEAFF
NA	TRBV11-2	TRBD2	TRBJ2-7	TGTGCCAGCAGCCCGCGGCCGGCGGGAGAACCTAACGAGCAGTACTTC	CASSPRPAGEPNEQYF
NA	TRBV14	NA	TRBJ2-1	TGTGCCAGCAGCCACAGGCTGGACAATTCCTACAATGAGCAGTTCTTC	CASSHRLDNSYNEQFF
NA	TRBV4-1	TRBD2	TRBJ2-7	TGCGCCAGCAGCCAAGGGGGACTAGCGGGCGAGCAGTACTTC	CASSQGGLAGEQYF
NA	TRBV27	NA	TRBJ1-1	TGTGCCAGCAGCCCGTGGGCCGGGACTGAAGCTTTCTTT	CASSPWAGTEAFF
few	TRBV10-3	NA	TRBJ2-7	TGTGCCATCAGTGAGGGAGGACTCGAGCAGTACTTC	CAISEGGLEQYF
NA	TRBV11-2	TRBD1	TRBJ1-1	TGTGCCAGCAGCTCCAACAGGGGGCTGAACACTGAAGCTTTCTTT	CASSSNRGLNTEAFF
NA	TRBV28	TRBD1	TRBJ2-7	TGTGCCAGCAGTGGAGCCGACAGGGCCTACGAGCAGTACTTC	CASSGADRAYEQYF
NA	TRBV28	TRBD1	TRBJ1-1	TGTGCCAGCAGTTCGGGACAGTGGAACGCTGAAGCTTTCTTT	CASSSGQWNAEAFF
NA	TRBV14	NA	TRBJ1-2	TGTGCCAGCAGCCAACCTGGGACCTCGCGGTATGGCTACACCTTC	CASSQPGTSRYGYTF
few	TRBV12-1	NA	TRBJ2-1	TGTGCCAGCAGCCCGAAGACTAGCCGGAGGATTATTTTTGAGCAGTTCTTC	CASSPKTSRRIIFEQFF
NA	TRBV7-2	NA	TRBJ2-3	TGTGCCAGCAGCTTAGCTCCTGGCGGGAGCACAGATACGCAGTATTTT	CASSLAPGGSTDTQYF